This TCR beta chain originates from a study of immunodeficiency (dated 2019 in TCRdb). Study-level background: To search for oligoclonality and VDJ recombination defects, the researchers carried out a repertoire analysis. The full study reports these points: Entropy comparisons showed n=3 (open circles) for patients versus healthy controls; a thymic development effect was only suggested as possible. Severe oligoclonality, judged by top-100 and total clonotype frequencies, was seen in patient CD8+ but not CD4+ T cells. Between patients and controls, productive entropy and V-J pairing of CD4+ T cells looked similar.

Genomic DNA was extracted using the QIAamp DNA Blood Mini Kit and was submitted for immunoSEQ repertoire analysis. Using a standard quantity of genomic DNA template, multiplex PCR was run to amplify the CDR3 regions. The PCR products underwent sequencing on an Illumina platform. The study's processing was this. Sequences were aligned to a reference, with V, D and J gene definitions taken from IMGT. Closely related sequences were merged by a nearest-neighbor clustering algorithm so that PCR and sequencing errors were removed. V, D and J usage was examined in productive unique and total sequences using ImmunoSEQ Analyzer tools along with R version 3.6.1. Not all clones reach the TCRdb copy of this immuneACCESS table, which keeps in-frame sequences only. Checked studies attribute under half of the gap to unresolved V genes and leave the rest unexplained. V and J calls and clone size come straight from that table; D and trimming were deduced from the DNA. Recorded for this sample are about 970 clones; about 90% of them occurred a single time. Of the sample, approximately 1.6% is held by the ten largest clones.

With regard to this clone: What this receptor recognizes is not known. Base-call qualities are not available, and no considerably larger clone is one nucleotide away.

CDR1 and CDR2, looked up from the germline V gene, are KGHSH and LQKENI. Relative to germline, V is 3 bases shorter and J is 2 bases shorter, with 8 bases between their ends. Its CDR3 holds 14 amino acids, cysteine through phenylalanine. The read is trimmed to its CDR3 DNA, 42 bases read in frame from base 1. CD3+CD4+ T cells were sorted from fresh PBMCs before TCR sequencing. The V and J genes are TRBV18 and TRBJ2-4; a tentative D match to TRBD1 spans 5 bases. The sequenced material came from CD4+ T cells from blood. The clonotype comes from a female donor. The nucleotide sequence reads TGTGCCAGCTCACCTCCAGGGTCCAAAAACATTCAGTACTTC. This gives the protein CASSPPGSKNIQYF.